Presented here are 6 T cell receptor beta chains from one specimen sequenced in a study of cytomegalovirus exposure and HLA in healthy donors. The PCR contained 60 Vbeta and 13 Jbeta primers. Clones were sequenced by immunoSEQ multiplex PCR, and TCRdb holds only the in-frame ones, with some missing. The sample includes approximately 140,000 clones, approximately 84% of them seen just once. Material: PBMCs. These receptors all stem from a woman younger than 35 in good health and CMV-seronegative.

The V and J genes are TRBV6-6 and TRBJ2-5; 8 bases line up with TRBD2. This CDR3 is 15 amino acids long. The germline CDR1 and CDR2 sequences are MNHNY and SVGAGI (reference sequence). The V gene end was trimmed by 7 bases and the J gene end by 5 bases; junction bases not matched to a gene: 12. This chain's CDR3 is CASTLGAGGGETQYF. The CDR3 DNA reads TGTGCCAGCACCCTCGGGGCGGGAGGCGGTGAGACCCAGTACTTC.

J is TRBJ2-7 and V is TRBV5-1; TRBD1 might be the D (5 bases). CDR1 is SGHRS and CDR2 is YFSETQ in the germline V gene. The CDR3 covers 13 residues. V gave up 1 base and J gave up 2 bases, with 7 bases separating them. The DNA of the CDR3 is TGCGCCAGCAGCTTGCAGGGTCCCTACGAGCAGTACTTC. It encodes CASSLQGPYEQYF.

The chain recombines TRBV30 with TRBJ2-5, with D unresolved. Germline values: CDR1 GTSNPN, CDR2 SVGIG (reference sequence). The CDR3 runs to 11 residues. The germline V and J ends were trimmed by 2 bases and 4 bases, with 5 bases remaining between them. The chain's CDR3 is CAWSSRETQYF. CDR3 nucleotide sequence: TGTGCCTGGAGTTCGCGAGAGACCCAGTACTTC.

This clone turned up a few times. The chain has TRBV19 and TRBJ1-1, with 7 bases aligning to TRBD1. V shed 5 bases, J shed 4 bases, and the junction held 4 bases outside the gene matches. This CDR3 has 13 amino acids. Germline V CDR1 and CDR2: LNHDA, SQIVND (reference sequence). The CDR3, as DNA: TGTGCCAGTAGTGTTCGGACAGGCACTGAAGCTTTCTTT. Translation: CASSVRTGTEAFF.

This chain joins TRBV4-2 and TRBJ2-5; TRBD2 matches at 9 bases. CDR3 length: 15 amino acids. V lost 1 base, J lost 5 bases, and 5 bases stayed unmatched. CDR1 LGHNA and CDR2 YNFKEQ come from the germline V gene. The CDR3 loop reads CASSQGVAGEETQYF. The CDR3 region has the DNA TGTGCCAGCAGCCAAGGGGTAGCGGGAGAGGAGACCCAGTACTTC.

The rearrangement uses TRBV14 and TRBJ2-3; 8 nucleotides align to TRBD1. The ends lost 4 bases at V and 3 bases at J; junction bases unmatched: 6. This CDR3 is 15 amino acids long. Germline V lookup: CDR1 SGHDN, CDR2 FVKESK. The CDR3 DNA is TGTGCCAGCAGCCGAAGGACAGGGTCGACAGATACGCAGTATTTT. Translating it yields CASSRRTGSTDTQYF.